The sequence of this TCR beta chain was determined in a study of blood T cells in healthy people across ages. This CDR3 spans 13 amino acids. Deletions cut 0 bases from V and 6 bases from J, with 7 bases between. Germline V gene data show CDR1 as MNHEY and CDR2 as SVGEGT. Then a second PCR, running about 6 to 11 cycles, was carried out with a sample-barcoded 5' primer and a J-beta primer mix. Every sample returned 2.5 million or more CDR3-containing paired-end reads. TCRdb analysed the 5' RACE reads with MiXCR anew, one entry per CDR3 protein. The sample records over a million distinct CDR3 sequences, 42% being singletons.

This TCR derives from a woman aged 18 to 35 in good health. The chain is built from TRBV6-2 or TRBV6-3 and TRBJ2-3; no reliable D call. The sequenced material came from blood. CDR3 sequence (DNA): TGTGCCAGCAGTTACTCTCCCTGGGATACGCAGTATTTT. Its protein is CASSYSPWDTQYF.